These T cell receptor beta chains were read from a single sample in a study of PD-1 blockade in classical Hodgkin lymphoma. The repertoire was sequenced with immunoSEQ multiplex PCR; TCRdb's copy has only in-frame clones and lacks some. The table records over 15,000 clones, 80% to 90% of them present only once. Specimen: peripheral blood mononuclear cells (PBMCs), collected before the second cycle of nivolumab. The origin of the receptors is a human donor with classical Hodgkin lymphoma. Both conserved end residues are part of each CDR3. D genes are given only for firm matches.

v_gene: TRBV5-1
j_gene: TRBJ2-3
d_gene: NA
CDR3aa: CASSLWGQGTDTQYF

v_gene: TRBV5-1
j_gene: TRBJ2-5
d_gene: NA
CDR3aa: CASSAVGSQETQYF

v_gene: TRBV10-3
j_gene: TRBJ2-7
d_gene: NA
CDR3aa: CAAGGVSYEQYF

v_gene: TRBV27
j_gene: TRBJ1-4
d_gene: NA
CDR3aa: CASSARVWEKLFF

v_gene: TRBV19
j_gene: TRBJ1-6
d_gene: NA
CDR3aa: CASKTTGGDNSPLHF

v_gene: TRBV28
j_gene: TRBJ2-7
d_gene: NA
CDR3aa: CASSLTEDEQYF

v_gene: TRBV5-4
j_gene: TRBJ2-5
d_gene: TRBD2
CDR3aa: CASRKDPGLASRETQYF

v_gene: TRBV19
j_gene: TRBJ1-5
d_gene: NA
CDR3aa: CASSKGSIGNNQPQHF

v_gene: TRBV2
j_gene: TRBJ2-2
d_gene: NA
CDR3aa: CASRQGNTGELFF

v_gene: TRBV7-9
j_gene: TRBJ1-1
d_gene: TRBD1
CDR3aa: CASSRQGGTEAFF

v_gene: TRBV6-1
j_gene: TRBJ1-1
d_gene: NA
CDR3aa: CASSVLQGRAFF

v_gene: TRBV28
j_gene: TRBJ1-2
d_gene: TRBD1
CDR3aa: CAYGASGTGVGDYGYTF

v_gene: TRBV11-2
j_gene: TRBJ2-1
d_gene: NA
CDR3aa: CASSSLRGSSYNEQFF

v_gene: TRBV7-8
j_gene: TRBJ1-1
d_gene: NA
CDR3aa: CASSLGTAGSVTEAFF

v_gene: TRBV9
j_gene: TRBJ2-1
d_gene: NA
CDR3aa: CASSVESSHEQFF

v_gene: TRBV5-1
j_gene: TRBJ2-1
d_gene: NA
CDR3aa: CASSSAGTSYNEQFF

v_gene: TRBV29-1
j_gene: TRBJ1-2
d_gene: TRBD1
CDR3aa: CSVEGFTGVYGYTF

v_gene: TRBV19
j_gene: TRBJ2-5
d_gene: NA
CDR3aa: CASSIGSGLETQYF

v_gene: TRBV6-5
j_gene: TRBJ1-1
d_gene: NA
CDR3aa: CASSSGRAAMNTEAFF

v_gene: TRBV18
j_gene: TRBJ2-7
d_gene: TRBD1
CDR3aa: CASSPGQFYEQYF

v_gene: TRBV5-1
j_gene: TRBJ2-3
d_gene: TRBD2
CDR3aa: CASSLAGETDTQYF

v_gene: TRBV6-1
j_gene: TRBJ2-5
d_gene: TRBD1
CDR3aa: CASSDFRGFKETQYF

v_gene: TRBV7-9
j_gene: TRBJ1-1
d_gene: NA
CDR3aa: CASSLPTTEAFF

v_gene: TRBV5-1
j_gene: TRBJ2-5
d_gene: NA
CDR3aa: CASSPIMGQGQETQYF

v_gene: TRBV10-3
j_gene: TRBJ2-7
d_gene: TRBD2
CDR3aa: CATRTSGGAGQYF

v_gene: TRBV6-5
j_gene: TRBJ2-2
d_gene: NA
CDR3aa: CASSSRGGYTGELFF

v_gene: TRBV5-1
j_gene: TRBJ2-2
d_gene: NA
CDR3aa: CASSLDGTLSRELFF

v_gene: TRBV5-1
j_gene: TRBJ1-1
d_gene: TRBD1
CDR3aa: CASSLAGTGVNTEAFF

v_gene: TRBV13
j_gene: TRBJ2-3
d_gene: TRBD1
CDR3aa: CASSQRDRGRTDTQYF

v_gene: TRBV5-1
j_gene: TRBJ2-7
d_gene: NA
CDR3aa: CASSLRTDSYEQYF

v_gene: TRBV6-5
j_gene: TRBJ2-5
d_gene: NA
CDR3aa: CASSHGETQYF

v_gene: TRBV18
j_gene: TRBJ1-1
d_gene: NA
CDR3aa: CASSLGQVGALTEAFF

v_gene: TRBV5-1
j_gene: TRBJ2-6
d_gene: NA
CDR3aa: CASSTTASGANVLTF

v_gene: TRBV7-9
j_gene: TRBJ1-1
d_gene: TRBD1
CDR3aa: CASSTTGVGTEAFF

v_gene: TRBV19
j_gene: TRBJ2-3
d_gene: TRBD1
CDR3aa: CASSTQGSSTDTQYF

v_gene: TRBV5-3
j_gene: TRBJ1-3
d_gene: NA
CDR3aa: CARSLVRPSGNTIYF

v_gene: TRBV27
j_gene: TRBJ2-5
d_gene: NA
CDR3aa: CASSFQGRGETQYF

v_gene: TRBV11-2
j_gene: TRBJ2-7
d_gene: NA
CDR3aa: CASSLPAQGWNF

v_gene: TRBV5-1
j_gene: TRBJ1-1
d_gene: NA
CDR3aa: CASSVKMNTEAFF

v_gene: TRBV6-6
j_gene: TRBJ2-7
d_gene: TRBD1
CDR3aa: CASTLTGSYEQYF

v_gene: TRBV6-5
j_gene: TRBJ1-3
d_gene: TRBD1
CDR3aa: CASRGGTGTGNTIYF

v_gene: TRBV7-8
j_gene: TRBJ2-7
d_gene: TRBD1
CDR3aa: CASSLVGTGPYEQYF